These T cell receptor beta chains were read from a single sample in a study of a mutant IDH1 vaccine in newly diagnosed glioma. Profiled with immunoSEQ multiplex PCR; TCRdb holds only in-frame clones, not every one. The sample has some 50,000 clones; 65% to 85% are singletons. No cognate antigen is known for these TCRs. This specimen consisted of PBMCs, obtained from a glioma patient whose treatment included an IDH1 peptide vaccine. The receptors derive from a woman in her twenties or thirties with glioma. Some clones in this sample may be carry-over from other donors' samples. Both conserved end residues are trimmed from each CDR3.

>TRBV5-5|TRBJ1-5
ASSSRPETGQPQH
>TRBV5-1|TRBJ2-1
ASSLSGPGNEQF
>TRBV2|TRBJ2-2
ASGDRTSGLRNTGELF
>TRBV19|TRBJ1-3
ASSIGPTSGNTIY
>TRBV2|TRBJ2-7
ASRWTDQYEQY
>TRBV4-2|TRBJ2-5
ASSQGSSSEETQY
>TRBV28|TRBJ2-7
ASSKDREMAEQY
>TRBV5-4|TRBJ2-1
ASSKGLGSNLEQF
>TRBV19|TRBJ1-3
ASSRGAVELSGNTIY
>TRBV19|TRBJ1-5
ASSIPPSGIKPQH
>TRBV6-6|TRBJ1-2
ASSLYGYT
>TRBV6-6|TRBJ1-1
ASSLRVGTMNTEAF
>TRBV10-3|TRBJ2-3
AISDGGGGDTQY
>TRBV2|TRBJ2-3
ASMGPRLAGVGTDTQY
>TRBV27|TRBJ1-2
ASSLSGTPNYGYT
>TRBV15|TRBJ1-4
ATSSSGTGGEKLF
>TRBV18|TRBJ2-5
ASSPNAAPQETQY
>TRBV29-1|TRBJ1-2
SVRTGEGSYGYT
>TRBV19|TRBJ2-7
ATSTGLGSEQY
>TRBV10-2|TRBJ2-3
ASIGGRALDTQY
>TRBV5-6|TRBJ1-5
ASSQGRVGNQPQH
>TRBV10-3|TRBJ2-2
AIRRGTGVNTGELF
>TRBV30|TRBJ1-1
AWSGPGLGTEAF
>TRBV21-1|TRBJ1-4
ASSTTGGADEKLF
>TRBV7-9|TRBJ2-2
ASRPRGPANTGELF
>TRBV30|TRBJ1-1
AWSVPGWDTEAF
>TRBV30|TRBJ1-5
AWGLKGRNQPQH
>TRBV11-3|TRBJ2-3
ASSPRTSGRIDTQY
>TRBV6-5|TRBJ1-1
ASRDPQGALGAF
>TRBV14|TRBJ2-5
ASSQGFGQETQY
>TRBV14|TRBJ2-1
ASSPSGRQNEQF
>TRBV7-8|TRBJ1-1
ASSPPQWGGDTEAF
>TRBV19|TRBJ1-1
ASSIVAGTANTEAF
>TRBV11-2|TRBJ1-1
ASSLVFRGANTEAF
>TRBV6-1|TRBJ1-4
ASSDIDSATNEKLF
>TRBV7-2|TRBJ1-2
ASSTDRAGYT
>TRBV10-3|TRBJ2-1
AISDLGTNEQF
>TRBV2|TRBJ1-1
ASSPGQGRSGAF
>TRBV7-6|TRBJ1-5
ASSLGTGDQPQH